Listed here are 32 T cell receptor beta chains from one sample, sequenced in a study of OX40 agonist ivuxolimab in advanced cancers. The protocol was immunoSEQ multiplex PCR, while the TCRdb copy is restricted to in-frame clones and leaves out a portion. The sample holds 65,000 to 85,000 clones, 92% seen once. This sample comprised CD4+ or CD8+ T cells sorted from blood, obtained in a trial of the OX40 agonist ivuxolimab. Source of these receptors: an adult with an advanced solid tumor such as melanoma, head and neck, liver or kidney cancer.

The chain is built from TRBV27 and TRBJ2-1; tentative D call: TRBD2 (6 bases). Germline CDR1 MNHEY, CDR2 SMNVEV (reference sequence). V was clipped by 6 bases and J by 4 bases, with 16 bases between them. This CDR3 has 15 residues. CDR3 sequence: CASSQAGTYYNEQFF. DNA of the CDR3: TGTGCCAGCAGCCAAGCCGGGACTTATTACAATGAGCAGTTCTTC.

This chain links TRBV30 with TRBJ1-5; D possibly corresponds to TRBD1 (5 bases). The germline V gene encodes CDR1 GTSNPN and CDR2 SVGIG (reference sequence). Trimming took 2 bases from V and 4 from J, leaving 12 bases between them. This CDR3 has 14 amino acids. The CDR3 region has the DNA TGTGCCTGGAGTAGCGGGACGGCTAATCAGCCCCAGCATTTT. It specifies CAWSSGTANQPQHF.

This chain uses TRBV10-2 with TRBJ1-2; 8 nucleotides align to TRBD1. Germline V gene lookup returns CDR1 WSHSY and CDR2 SAAADI. The CDR3 is 15 residues long. J gave up 3 bases and V 2 bases, and 5 bases lay outside the gene matches. The CDR3 sequence is CASSEGRGRDYGYTF. CDR3 bases: TGCGCCAGCAGTGAGGGCAGGGGGCGTGACTATGGCTACACCTTC.

The chain combines TRBV5-1 with TRBJ2-7; D is possibly TRBD2 (6 bases). The CDR3 sequence is 14 residues long. V was pared by 4 bases and J by 0 bases, with 11 bases between. The germline V gene encodes CDR1 SGHRS and CDR2 YFSETQ. The CDR3 is CASSAQTSSYEQYF. The CDR3 nucleotides are TGCGCCAGCAGCGCGCAGACTAGCTCCTACGAGCAGTACTTC.

The CDR3 DNA sequence: TGTGCCAGCAGCCCGGACCGTTTGGGGACTGAAGCTTTCTTT. Its translation: CASSPDRLGTEAFF. The chain joins TRBV9 to TRBJ1-1; D remains ambiguous. Germline V gene lookup returns CDR1 SGDLS and CDR2 YYNGEE. V shed 4 bases and J shed 5 bases, with 15 bases lying between them. The CDR3 extends over 14 amino acids.

This clone has just a few counts. This sequence joins TRBV30 and TRBJ1-1, with 8 bases identical to TRBD1. This CDR3 region has 13 residues. After removal of 3 bases from V and 0 bases from J, the junction contained 0 bases not matched to a gene. Germline V lookup: CDR1 GTSNPN, CDR2 SVGIG (reference sequence). CDR3 amino acids: CAWRTGVNTEAFF. The CDR3 bases are TGTGCCTGGAGGACAGGGGTGAACACTGAAGCTTTCTTT.

This chain connects TRBV15 to TRBJ1-4; 9 nucleotides agree with TRBD1. Germline CDR1 reads LNHNV; CDR2 reads YYDKDF (reference sequence). This CDR3 is built from 17 residues. The J segment lost 11 bases and the V segment lost 3 bases, leaving 16 bases of the junction unmatched. The CDR3: CATSRASTGQGYRKLFF. The CDR3 DNA reads as TGTGCCACCAGCAGGGCATCAACGGGACAGGGATATAGGAAACTGTTTTTT.

The chain employs TRBV7-9 and TRBJ1-1; no reliable D call. V was clipped by 4 bases and J by 1 base, with 16 bases between them. The CDR3 consists of 16 residues. Per germline, CDR1 SEHNR and CDR2 FQNEAQ (reference sequence). The CDR3 DNA reads as TGTGCCAGCAGCTGGACGCCGTTCGGTCGGAACACTGAAGCTTTCTTT. Encoded protein: CASSWTPFGRNTEAFF.

This rearrangement joins TRBV10-3 to TRBJ2-7; D is perhaps TRBD1 (6 bases). Germline CDR1 reads ENHRY; CDR2 reads SYGVKD. The CDR3 is made up of 15 amino acids. V was trimmed by 2 bases and J by 2 bases, leaving 13 bases between them. CDR3 sequence reads: CAISEKTGSTYEQYF. The CDR3 DNA sequence: TGTGCCATCAGTGAGAAAACAGGGAGCACCTACGAGCAGTACTTC.

V gene TRBV6-1 combines with J gene TRBJ1-5; a possible D gene is TRBD1 (6 bases). The V gene lost 0 bases and the J gene lost 4 bases, with 10 bases spanning the gap. CDR1 and CDR2 (germline): MNHNS, SASEGT. The CDR3 has 15 amino acids. In DNA form, the CDR3 reads TGTGCCAGCAGTGAAGCCGGACAGCAAAATCAGCCCCAGCATTTT. Its protein is CASSEAGQQNQPQHF.

The chain links TRBV6-5 to TRBJ1-1; no clear D. V lost 4 bases and J 1 base, leaving 10 bases between the germline ends. Looked up from germline, CDR1 is MNHEY and CDR2 is SVGAGI. This CDR3 spans 14 amino acids. CDR3 nucleotides: TGTGCCAGCAGTTGGGCACTAAAGAACACTGAAGCTTTCTTT. Amino acids: CASSWALKNTEAFF.

The chain carries TRBV5-1 and TRBJ2-3; D not resolved. Germline V gives CDR1 SGHRS, CDR2 YFSETQ. Trimming pared 4 bases from V and 1 base from J, leaving 10 bases between. The CDR3 is 14 residues long. CDR3 nucleotide sequence: TGCGCCAGCAGCCCGGTAGGCCGCACAGATACGCAGTATTTT. This sequence encodes CASSPVGRTDTQYF.

This clone was seen only once. This chain uses TRBV7-8 with TRBJ2-1; 8 bases agree with TRBD2. J gave up 0 bases and V 4 bases, and 8 bases lay outside the gene matches. This CDR3 has 17 residues. The germline V gene encodes CDR1 SGHVS and CDR2 FQNEAQ. CDR3 bases: TGTGCCAGCAGCTCGCAGATAGCGGGGAGCTCCTACAATGAGCAGTTCTTC. Translated: CASSSQIAGSSYNEQFF.

V gene TRBV11-2 combines with J gene TRBJ1-1; TRBD1 matches 9 bases. This CDR3 is 14 amino acids long. Germline V gene lookup returns CDR1 SGHAT and CDR2 FQNNGV. The junction had 4 bases not matched to a gene; V was cut back by 5 bases and J by 3 bases. The CDR3: CASSQGTGHTEAFF. CDR3 coding DNA: TGTGCCAGCAGCCAGGGGACAGGGCACACTGAAGCTTTCTTT.

The gene calls are TRBV2 and TRBJ1-1, with TRBD1 matching 8 bases. This CDR3 is built from 13 residues. Germline V gives CDR1 SNHLY, CDR2 FYNNEI. The ends lost 3 bases at V and 6 bases at J; junction bases unmatched: 3. The CDR3 bases are TGTGCCAGCAGTGACAGGGGGCTTTCTGAAGCTTTCTTT. It codes for CASSDRGLSEAFF.

The CDR3, as DNA: TGCGCCAGCTCCCCCGCTTACGACAGGGCAAGCGAGCAGTACTTC. It yields the protein CASSPAYDRASEQYF. The chain couples TRBV5-1 to TRBJ2-7; TRBD1 matches 7 bases. Trimming took 7 bases from V and 6 from J; bases not matched to a gene: 16. The CDR3 loop spans 15 amino acids. Germline V CDR1 and CDR2: SGHRS, YFSETQ.

V is TRBV27 and J is TRBJ2-7; D call uncertain. This CDR3 is 14 amino acids long. Trimming pared 2 bases from V and 3 bases from J, leaving 11 bases between. In germline, CDR1 is MNHEY, CDR2 SMNVEV (reference sequence). This CDR3 is CASSLKGRVYEQYF. CDR3 nucleotides: TGTGCCAGCAGTTTAAAGGGCAGAGTCTACGAGCAGTACTTC.

The chain combines TRBV6-5 with TRBJ2-3; D possibly corresponds to TRBD1 (6 bases). V was shortened by 5 bases and J by 3 bases, with 9 bases between the two germline ends. Germline V lookup: CDR1 MNHEY, CDR2 SVGAGI. This CDR3 has 13 residues. The CDR3 coding sequence is TGTGCCAGCAGTCGGGACATGACAGATACGCAGTATTTT. Its translation: CASSRDMTDTQYF.

The rearrangement uses TRBV7-3 and TRBJ2-3; D remains unclear. The CDR3 contains 13 residues. The V end lost 5 bases, the J end lost 0 bases, and 6 bases lay between the germline ends. Germline-derived CDR1 and CDR2 are SGHTA and FQGTGA. The CDR3: CASSEYSTDTQYF. CDR3 nucleotides: TGTGCCAGCAGCGAATACAGCACAGATACGCAGTATTTT.

This chain connects TRBV10-3 to TRBJ1-2; no firm D call. Germline CDR1 and CDR2: ENHRY and SYGVKD. Trimming cost V 0 bases and J 4 bases, with 18 bases left between them. The CDR3 loop spans 17 amino acids. The chain's CDR3 is CAISESERRRLIYGYTF. The CDR3 coding sequence is TGTGCCATCAGTGAGTCCGAACGGCGGCGGCTGATCTATGGCTACACCTTC.

This sequence joins TRBV19 and TRBJ2-5, with 7 bases that match TRBD1. The germline CDR1 and CDR2 sequences are LNHDA and SQIVND (reference sequence). V shed 5 bases, J shed 5 bases, and the junction held 5 bases outside the gene matches. The CDR3 totals 13 residues. For the CDR3, the DNA is TGTGCCAGTAGTGACAGGGCTAGTGAGACCCAGTACTTC. Residues: CASSDRASETQYF.

This clone was counted once. The chain links TRBV5-4 to TRBJ2-5, with D perhaps given as TRBD1 or TRBD2 (5 bases each). Between the trimmed V and J ends, which lost 4 bases and 2 bases, there was a span of 12 bases. This CDR3 comprises 14 residues. Germline V CDR1 and CDR2: SGHNT, YYREEE (reference sequence). This CDR3 reads CASSRGRVQETQYF. The CDR3 region has the DNA TGTGCCAGCAGCCGGGGCAGGGTGCAAGAGACCCAGTACTTC.

This clone turned up a few times. CDR3 sequence: CASSPGLVRGGGNTIYF. The CDR3 DNA follows: TGTGCCAGCAGCCCCGGCCTGGTTAGGGGTGGAGGAAACACCATATATTTT. J is TRBJ1-3 and V is TRBV5-6; weak D call: TRBD1 (5 bases). From germline, CDR1 is SGHDT and CDR2 YYEEEE. Trimming took off 4 bases at V and 4 bases at J, with 21 bases between the two ends. The CDR3 totals 17 residues.

The genes are TRBV15 and TRBJ2-7, with D possibly being TRBD2 (5 bases). CDR3 length: 11 residues. CDR1 LNHNV and CDR2 YYDKDF come from the germline V gene (reference sequence). V lost 1 base to trimming and J lost 7 bases, with 5 bases between them. CDR3 amino acids: CATSRGREQYF. CDR3 DNA sequence: TGTGCCACCAGCAGAGGGAGGGAGCAGTACTTC.

This chain joins TRBV5-1 and TRBJ2-6, with D hard to call. V was clipped by 4 bases and J by 0 bases, with 14 bases between them. The CDR3 sequence is 17 residues long. Germline V gene data show CDR1 as SGHRS and CDR2 as YFSETQ. The CDR3 DNA reads as TGCGCCAGCAGCCCCCCGGCGGTTGCCTCTGGGGCCAACGTCCTGACTTTC. Translated: CASSPPAVASGANVLTF. Complete variable domain (other parts from reference TRBV5-1 and TRBJ2-6): KAGVTQTPRYLIKTRGQQVTLSCSPISGHRSVSWYQQTPGQGLQFLFEYFSETQRNKGNFPGRFSGRQFSNSRSEMNVSTLELGDSALYLCASSPPAVASGANVLTFGAGSRLTVL.

This rearrangement joins TRBV30 to TRBJ2-2; 9 nucleotides line up with TRBD1. The CDR3 totals 16 residues. After removal of 8 bases from V and 4 bases from J, the junction contained 14 bases not matched to a gene. Germline CDR1 reads GTSNPN; CDR2 reads SVGIG (reference sequence). For the CDR3, the DNA is TGTGCCGGACCGAAGGACAGGGGTTCGGGCACCGGGGAGCTGTTTTTT. As protein: CAGPKDRGSGTGELFF.

The chain employs TRBV5-4 and TRBJ2-5; D may be TRBD2 (5 bases). With 5 bases removed from V and 5 bases from J, the gap between germline ends came to 16 bases. CDR1 is SGHNT and CDR2 is YYREEE in the germline V gene (reference sequence). This CDR3 contains 14 residues. CDR3 in DNA: TGTGCCAGCAGAACTGAGGCGGGCGGGGAGACCCAGTACTTC. Translation gives CASRTEAGGETQYF.

This chain uses TRBV6-1 with TRBJ1-1; D is possibly TRBD1 (5 bases). Trimming stripped 7 bases from V and 5 bases from J, with 20 bases between. The germline V gene encodes CDR1 MNHNS and CDR2 SASEGT. This CDR3 has 15 residues. DNA of the CDR3: TGTGCCAGCACCCCGGGCAGGGCTGGTAGGACTGAAGCTTTCTTT. Amino acids: CASTPGRAGRTEAFF.

The rearrangement joins TRBV7-2 to TRBJ1-5, with a weak D call TRBD1 (5 bases). V lost 1 base, J lost 3 bases, and 13 bases lay in between. This CDR3 spans 16 amino acids. Germline V gene lookup returns CDR1 SGHTA and CDR2 FQGNSA. CDR3 in amino acids: CASSLGGWQHNQPQHF. The CDR3 DNA reads as TGTGCCAGCAGCTTAGGGGGCTGGCAGCACAATCAGCCCCAGCATTTT.

The rearrangement links TRBV18 to TRBJ2-1; 7 bases are a match to TRBD2. The length of the CDR3 is 12 residues. The ends lost 3 bases at V and 10 bases at J; junction bases unmatched: 3. Per the germline V gene, CDR1 is KGHSH and CDR2 is LQKENI. The CDR3 coding sequence is TGTGCCAGCTCACCCGGAGCGGGGGAGCAGTTCTTC. Translated: CASSPGAGEQFF.

This clone showed up just once. This rearrangement joins TRBV29-1 to TRBJ2-1, with D hard to call. The V end lost 6 bases, the J end lost 10 bases, and 13 bases lay between the germline ends. The CDR3 covers 11 residues. Germline CDR1 reads SQVTM; CDR2 reads ANQGSEA. The chain's CDR3 is CSVSFEEEQFF. The CDR3 bases are TGCAGCGTATCTTTCGAAGAGGAGCAGTTCTTC.

The rearrangement links TRBV10-3 to TRBJ2-3; unclear D gene. Germline V gene sequence: CDR1 ENHRY, CDR2 SYGVKD. The V end lost 3 bases, the J end lost 1 base, and 2 bases lay between the germline ends. The CDR3 is 12 amino acids. DNA for the CDR3: TGTGCCATCAGTGACCGCACAGATACGCAGTATTTT. Translated, it gives CAISDRTDTQYF.